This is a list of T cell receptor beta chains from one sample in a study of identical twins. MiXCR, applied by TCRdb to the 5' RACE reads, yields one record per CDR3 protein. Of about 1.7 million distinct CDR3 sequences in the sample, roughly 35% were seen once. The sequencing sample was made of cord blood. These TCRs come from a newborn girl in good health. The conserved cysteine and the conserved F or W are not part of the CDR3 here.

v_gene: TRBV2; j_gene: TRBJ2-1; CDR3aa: ASSGTHSSEQF
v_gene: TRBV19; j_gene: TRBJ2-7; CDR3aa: ASSARDVPYEQY
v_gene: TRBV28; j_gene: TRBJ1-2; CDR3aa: ASISPGGMNYGYT
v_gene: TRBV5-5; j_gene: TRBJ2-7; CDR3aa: ASSLDRDLYKQY
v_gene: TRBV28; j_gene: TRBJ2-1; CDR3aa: ASSFLGTGDNEQF
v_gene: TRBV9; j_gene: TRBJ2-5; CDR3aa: ASSVGVVAGAQETQY
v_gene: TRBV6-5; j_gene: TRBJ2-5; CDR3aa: ASSYYRRETQY
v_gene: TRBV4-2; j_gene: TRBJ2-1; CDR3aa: ASSHPTSANYNEQF
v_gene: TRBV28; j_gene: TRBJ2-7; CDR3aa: ASRGTGEFYEQY
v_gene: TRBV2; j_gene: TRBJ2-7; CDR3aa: ASSRVWTSGYEQY
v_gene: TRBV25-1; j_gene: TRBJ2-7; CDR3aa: ASSGPGTSGSYNEQY
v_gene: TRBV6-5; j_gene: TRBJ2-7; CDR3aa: ASRILAGVSYEQY
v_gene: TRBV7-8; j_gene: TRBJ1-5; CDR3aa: ASSLLTREQPQH
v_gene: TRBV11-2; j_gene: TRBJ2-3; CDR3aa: ASSTDRFTDTQY
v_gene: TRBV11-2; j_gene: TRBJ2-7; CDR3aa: ASSPSIIGVTYEQY
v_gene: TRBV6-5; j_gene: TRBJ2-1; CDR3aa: ASRADRGSYNEQF
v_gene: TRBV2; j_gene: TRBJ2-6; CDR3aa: ASRLGQSSGANVLT
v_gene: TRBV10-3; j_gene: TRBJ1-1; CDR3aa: AISSGIPNTEAF
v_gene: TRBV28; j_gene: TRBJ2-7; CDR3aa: ASSLWEGSSYEQY
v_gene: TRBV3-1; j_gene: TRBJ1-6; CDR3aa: ASSRHYNSPLH
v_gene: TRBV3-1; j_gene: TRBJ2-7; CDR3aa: ASSPPPLAGDGYEQY
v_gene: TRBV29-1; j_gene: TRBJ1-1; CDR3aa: SVLRGNTEAF
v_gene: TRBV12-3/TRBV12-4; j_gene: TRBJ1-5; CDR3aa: ASILTVGAKQPQH
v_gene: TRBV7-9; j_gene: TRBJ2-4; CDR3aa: ASSVDRSLAKNIQY
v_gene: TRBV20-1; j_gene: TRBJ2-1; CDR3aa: GASGQVSYNEQF
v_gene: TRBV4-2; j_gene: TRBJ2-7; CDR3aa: ASSQESASYEQY
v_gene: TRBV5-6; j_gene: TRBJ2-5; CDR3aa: ASSSQGSQETQY
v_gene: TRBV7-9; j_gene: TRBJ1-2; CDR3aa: ASSLQQGAHYGYT
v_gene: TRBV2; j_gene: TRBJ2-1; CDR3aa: ASSDSGTSYNEQF
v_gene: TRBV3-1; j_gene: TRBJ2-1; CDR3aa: ASSLTDRGPNEQF
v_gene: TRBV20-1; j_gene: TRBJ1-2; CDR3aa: SADIQGKGSYGYT
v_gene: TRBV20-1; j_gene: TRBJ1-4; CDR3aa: SALPGHGNEKLF
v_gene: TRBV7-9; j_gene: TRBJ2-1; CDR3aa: ASTKFYSVYNEQF
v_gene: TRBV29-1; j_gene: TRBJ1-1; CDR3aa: SVEDSRATEAF
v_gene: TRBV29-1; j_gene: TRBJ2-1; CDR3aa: SVEPAGPNEQF
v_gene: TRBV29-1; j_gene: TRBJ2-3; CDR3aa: SVLTGGTDTQY
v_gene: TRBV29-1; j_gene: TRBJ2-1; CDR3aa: SVEDTPLNEQF
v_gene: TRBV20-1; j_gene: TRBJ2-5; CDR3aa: SARRAGDRETQY
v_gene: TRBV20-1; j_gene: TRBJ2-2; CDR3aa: SARVAGAHTGELF
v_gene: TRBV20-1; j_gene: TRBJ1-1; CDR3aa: STKVVGRGTEAF